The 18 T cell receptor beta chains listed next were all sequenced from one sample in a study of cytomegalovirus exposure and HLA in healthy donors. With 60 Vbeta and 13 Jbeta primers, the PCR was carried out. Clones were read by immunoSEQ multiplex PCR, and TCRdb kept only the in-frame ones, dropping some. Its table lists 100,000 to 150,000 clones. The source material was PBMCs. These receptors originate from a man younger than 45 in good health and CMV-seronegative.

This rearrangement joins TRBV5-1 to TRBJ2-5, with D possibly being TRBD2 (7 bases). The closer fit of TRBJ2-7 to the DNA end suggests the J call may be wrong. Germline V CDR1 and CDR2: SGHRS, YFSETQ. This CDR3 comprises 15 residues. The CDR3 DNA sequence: TGCGCCAGCAGCTTGGCCTGGGGGGGCGAACGCGAGCAGTACTTC. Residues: CASSLAWGGEREQYF.

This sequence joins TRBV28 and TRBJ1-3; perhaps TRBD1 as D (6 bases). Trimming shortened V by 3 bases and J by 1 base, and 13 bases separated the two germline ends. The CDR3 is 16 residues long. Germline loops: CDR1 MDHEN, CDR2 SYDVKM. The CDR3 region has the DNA TGTGCCAGCAGTTTTTATTTCACAGGGTCTGGAAACACCATATATTTT. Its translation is CASSFYFTGSGNTIYF. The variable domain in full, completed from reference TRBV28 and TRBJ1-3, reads DVKVTQSSRYLVKRTGEKVFLECVQDMDHENMFWYRQDPGLGLRLIYFSYDVKMKEKGDIPEGYSVSREKKERFSLILESASTNQTSMYLCASSFYFTGSGNTIYFGEGSWLTVV.

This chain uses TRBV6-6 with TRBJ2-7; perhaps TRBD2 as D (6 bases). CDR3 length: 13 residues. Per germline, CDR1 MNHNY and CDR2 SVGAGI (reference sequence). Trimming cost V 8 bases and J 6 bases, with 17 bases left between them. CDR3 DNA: TGTGCCAGCCAGCCGGCCCCCGGGGGCGAGCAGTACTTC. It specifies CASQPAPGGEQYF.

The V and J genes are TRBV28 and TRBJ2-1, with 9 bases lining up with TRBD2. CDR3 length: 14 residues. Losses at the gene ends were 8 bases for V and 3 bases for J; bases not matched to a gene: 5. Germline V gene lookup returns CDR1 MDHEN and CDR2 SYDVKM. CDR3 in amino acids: CASSTSGDYNEQFF. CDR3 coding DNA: TGTGCCAGCTCGACTAGCGGAGACTACAATGAGCAGTTCTTC.

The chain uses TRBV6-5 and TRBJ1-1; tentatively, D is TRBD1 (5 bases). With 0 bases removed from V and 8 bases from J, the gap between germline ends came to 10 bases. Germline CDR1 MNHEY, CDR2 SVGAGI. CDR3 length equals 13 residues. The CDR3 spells CASSYSGGGEAFF. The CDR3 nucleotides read TGTGCCAGCAGTTACTCTGGGGGGGGAGAAGCTTTCTTT.

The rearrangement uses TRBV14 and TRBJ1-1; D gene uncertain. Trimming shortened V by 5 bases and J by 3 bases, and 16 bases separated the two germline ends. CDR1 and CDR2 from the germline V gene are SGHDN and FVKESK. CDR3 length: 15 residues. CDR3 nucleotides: TGTGCCAGCAGCTCCCTACGGGGAAAGGACACTGAAGCTTTCTTT. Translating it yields CASSSLRGKDTEAFF.

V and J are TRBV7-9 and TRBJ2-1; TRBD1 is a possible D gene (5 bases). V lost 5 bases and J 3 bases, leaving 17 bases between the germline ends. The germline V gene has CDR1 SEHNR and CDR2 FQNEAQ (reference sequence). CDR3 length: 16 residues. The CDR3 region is CASSPQAGSRYNEQFF. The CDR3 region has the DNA TGTGCCAGCAGCCCACAGGCCGGCTCCCGCTACAATGAGCAGTTCTTC.

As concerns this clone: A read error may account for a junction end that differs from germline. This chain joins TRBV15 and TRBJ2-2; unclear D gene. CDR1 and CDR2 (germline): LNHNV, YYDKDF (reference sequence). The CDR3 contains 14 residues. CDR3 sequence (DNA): TGTGCCACCAGCCGAGAGGCCGATTGGGGGGAGCTGTTTTTT. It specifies CATSREADWGELFF.

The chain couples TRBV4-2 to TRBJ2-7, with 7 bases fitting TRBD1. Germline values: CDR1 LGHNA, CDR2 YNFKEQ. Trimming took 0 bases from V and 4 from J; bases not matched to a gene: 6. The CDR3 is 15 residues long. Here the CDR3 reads CASSQEWDRVYEQYF. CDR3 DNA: TGTGCCAGCAGCCAAGAATGGGACAGAGTTTACGAGCAGTACTTC.

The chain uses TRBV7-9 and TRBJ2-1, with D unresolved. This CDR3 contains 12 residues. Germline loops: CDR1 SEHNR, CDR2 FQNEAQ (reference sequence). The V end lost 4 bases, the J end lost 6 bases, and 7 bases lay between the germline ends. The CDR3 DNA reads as TGTGCCAGCAGCTCCTCTACCAATGAGCAGTTCTTC. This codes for CASSSSTNEQFF. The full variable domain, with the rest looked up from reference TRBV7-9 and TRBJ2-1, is DTGVSQNPRHKITKRGQNVTFRCDPISEHNRLYWYRQTLGQGPEFLTYFQNEAQLEKSRLLSDRFSAERPKGSFSTLEIQRTEQGDSAMYLCASSSSTNEQFFGPGTRLTVL.

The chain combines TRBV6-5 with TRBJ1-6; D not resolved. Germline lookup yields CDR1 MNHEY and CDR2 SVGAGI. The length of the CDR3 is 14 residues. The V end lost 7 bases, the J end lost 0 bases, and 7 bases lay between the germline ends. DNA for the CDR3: TGTGCCAGCAAAAGGAGCTCCTATAATTCACCCCTCCACTTT. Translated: CASKRSSYNSPLHF.

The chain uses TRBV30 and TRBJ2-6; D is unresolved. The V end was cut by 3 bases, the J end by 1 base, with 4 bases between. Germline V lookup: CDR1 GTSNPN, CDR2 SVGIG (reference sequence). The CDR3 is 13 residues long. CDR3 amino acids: CAWRTSGANVLTF. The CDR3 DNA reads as TGTGCCTGGAGGACATCTGGGGCCAACGTCCTGACTTTC.

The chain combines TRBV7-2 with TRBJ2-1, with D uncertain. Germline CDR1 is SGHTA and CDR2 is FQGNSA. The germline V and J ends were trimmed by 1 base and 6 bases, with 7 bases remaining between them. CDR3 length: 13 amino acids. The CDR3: CASSLGLSNEQFF. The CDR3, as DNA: TGTGCCAGCAGCTTAGGGCTCAGCAATGAGCAGTTCTTC.

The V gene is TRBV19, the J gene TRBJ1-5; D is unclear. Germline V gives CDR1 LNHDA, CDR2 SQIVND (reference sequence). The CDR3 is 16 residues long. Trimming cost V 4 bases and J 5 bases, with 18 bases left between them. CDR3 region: CASSTLDLGFDQPQHF. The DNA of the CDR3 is TGTGCCAGTAGTACTCTGGACTTAGGGTTCGATCAGCCCCAGCATTTT.

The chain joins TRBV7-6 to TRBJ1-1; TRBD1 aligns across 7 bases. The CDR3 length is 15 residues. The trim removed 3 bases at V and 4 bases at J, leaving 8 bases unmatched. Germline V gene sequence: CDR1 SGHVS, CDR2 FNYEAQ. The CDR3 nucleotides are TGTGCCAGCAGCTTGGAGACAGGGCTTGGCACTGAAGCTTTCTTT. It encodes CASSLETGLGTEAFF.

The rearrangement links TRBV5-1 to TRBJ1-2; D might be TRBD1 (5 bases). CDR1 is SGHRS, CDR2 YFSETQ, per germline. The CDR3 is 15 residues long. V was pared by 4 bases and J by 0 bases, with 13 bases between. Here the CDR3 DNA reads TGCGCCAGCAGCCCGGTGGGGGGGGCTAACTATGGCTACACCTTC. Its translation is CASSPVGGANYGYTF.

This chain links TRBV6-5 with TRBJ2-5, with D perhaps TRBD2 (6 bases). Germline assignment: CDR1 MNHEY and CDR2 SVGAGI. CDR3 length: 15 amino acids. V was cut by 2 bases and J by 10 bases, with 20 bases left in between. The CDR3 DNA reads TGTGCCAGCAGTTACCGGCAGGGCCTGGGGGGAGACCAGTACTTC. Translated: CASSYRQGLGGDQYF.

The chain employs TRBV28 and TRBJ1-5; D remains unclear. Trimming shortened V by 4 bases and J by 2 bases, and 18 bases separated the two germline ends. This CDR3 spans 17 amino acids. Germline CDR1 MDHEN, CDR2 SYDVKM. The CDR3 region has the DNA TGTGCCAGCAGTTCTCTCACAGTCTTGGTAGGCAATCAGCCCCAGCATTTT. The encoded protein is CASSSLTVLVGNQPQHF. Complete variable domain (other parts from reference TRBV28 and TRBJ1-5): DVKVTQSSRYLVKRTGEKVFLECVQDMDHENMFWYRQDPGLGLRLIYFSYDVKMKEKGDIPEGYSVSREKKERFSLILESASTNQTSMYLCASSSLTVLVGNQPQHFGDGTRLSIL.